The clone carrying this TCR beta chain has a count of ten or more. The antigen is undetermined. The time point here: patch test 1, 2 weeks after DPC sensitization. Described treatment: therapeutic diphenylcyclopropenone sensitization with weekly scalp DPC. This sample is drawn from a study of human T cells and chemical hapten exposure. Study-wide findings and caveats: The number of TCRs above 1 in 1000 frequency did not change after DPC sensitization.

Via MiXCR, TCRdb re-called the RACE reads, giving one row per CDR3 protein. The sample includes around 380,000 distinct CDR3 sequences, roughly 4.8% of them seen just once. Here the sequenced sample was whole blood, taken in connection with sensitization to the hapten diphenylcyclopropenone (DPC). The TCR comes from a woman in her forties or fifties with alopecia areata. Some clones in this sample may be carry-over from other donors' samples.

The CDR3 DNA reads as TGTGCCAGCAGCTTAGTAGAGGCGGATTCACCCCTCCACTTT. Its translation is CASSLVEADSPLHF. V and J are TRBV7-6 and TRBJ1-6, with D unresolved. CDR3 size: 14 residues. Trimming took off 1 base at V and 8 bases at J, with 9 bases between the two ends. Germline CDR1 reads SGHVS; CDR2 reads FNYEAQ.